This T cell receptor (beta chain) appears in the sequencing data of a study of T cells expressing NK-cell markers. For the study at large: Of eight sequenced donors, seven were HCMV-seropositive and one HCMV-seronegative. Overall study findings and caveats: Expanded clones of NKG2C+ T cells had an unclear HCMV specificity.

As the method of synthesis, 5'RACE template switching with UMIs yielded TCR beta cDNA. TCRdb processed the 5' RACE reads again and assigns one entry to each CDR3 protein, with no DNA. Its listing shows 500,000 to 700,000 distinct CDR3 sequences. The length of the CDR3 is 13 residues. Germline V gives CDR1 SGHRS, CDR2 YFSETQ. Note on this clonotype: Its antigen is not identified.

The receptor was derived from a man between 18 and 29 years old in good health. The J gene is TRBJ2-5, the V gene TRBV5-1; lacking DNA, the TRBD1 call made by TCRdb goes unchecked. The sequencing input was blood T cells: a sorted CD56 or NKG2C T cell subset, CD4+ or CD8+ T cells, or bulk PBMC T cells (not recorded which). This CDR3 reads CASGKGAVETQYF.